The table lists the clone carrying this T cell receptor beta chain with a count of one. Antigen unknown. V gave up 5 bases and J gave up 3 bases; unmatched junction bases: 9. Germline values: CDR1 SGHVS, CDR2 FQNEAQ. The CDR3 has 15 residues. This specimen belongs to a study of identifying expanded T cells in peripheral blood. Study-wide findings and caveats: Clone count variance between approximately two-week samples rose with total template count. Over two and four weeks, about 16 and 20 clones changed, versus around 1.2 between replicates.

Only in-frame clones appear in the TCRdb table, and some are missing; sequencing was by immunoSEQ multiplex PCR. Of 70,000 to 95,000 clones detected, about 90% appear once; the ten largest clones hold roughly 7.7%. Input material: blood. The chain employs TRBV7-8 and TRBJ1-1, with 7 bases identical to TRBD1. This receptor was obtained from a person between 18 and 70 years old in good health. The CDR3 loop is CASSQTGEGYTEAFF. CDR3 DNA: TGTGCCAGCAGCCAAACAGGGGAGGGATACACTGAAGCTTTCTTT.